This TCR beta chain emerged from a study of T cell responses to AZD1222 COVID-19 vaccine. A note on this clone: What it binds is unknown.

Produced via immunoSEQ multiplex PCR; TCRdb's table is partial and in-frame only. Of about 120,000 clones detected, approximately 83% appear once; the ten largest clones hold just under 9.5%. Study results and limitations: Spike-specific TCR breadth and depth went up after people got two AZD1222 doses. Only 5 or 6 individuals given AZD1222 were seropositive at baseline. The donors showed a predominance of white British ancestry and of females, with possible underestimation of clonal diversity. The study sampled repertoires only after the peak T cell response.

Germline V gene sequence: CDR1 MNHEY, CDR2 SMNVEV (reference sequence). V lost 6 bases, J lost 6 bases, and 10 bases lay in between. CDR3 length: 12 residues. The chain joins TRBV27 to TRBJ2-3, with a weak D call TRBD2 (5 bases). The sample in question was peripheral blood, obtained on day 0 of AZD1222 vaccination. This TCR derives from an adult in good health. CDR3 region: CASSGGADTQYF. The CDR3 nucleotides are TGTGCCAGCAGCGGAGGTGCGGATACGCAGTATTTT.